Listed below are T cell receptor beta chains from one sample, sequenced in a study of cytomegalovirus exposure and HLA in healthy donors. Repertoires were generated with immunoSEQ multiplex PCR, while TCRdb's copy carries only in-frame clones and drops some. The sample has approximately 220,000 clones, about 86% seen once. The sequenced sample consisted of PBMCs. The source is a man aged 18 to 30 in good health and CMV-seronegative. CDR3s include the opening cysteine and the closing phenylalanine or tryptophan. The D gene is left open where the match is weak. Size is omitted from some rows. Given values are once, few, many or a class for expanded clones.

>TRBV19|TRBD1|NA|TRBJ2-7
CASTPGQATYEQYF
TGTGCCAGTACCCCGGGACAGGCAACTTACGAGCAGTACTTC
>TRBV2|NA|NA|TRBJ2-3
CASFRGSTDTQYF
TGTGCCAGCTTCCGGGGGAGCACAGATACGCAGTATTTT
>TRBV19|NA|NA|TRBJ2-7
CATAAGQLPYEQYF
TGTGCCACCGCCGCGGGACAGCTACCCTACGAGCAGTACTTC
>TRBV5-1|NA|NA|TRBJ1-2
CASSSDSYGYTF
TGCGCCAGCAGCTCTGACAGCTATGGCTACACCTTC
>TRBV28|TRBD1|NA|TRBJ2-4
CASSSPGQGAPVAKNIQYF
TGTGCCAGCAGTTCCCCGGGACAGGGGGCTCCGGTTGCCAAAAACATTCAGTACTTC
>TRBV2|NA|few|TRBJ1-2
CASSEESTLPGYTF
TGTGCCAGCAGTGAGGAGAGCACTTTACCGGGCTACACCTTC
>TRBV6-6|TRBD1|NA|TRBJ1-4
CASSHGQGEKLFF
TGTGCCAGCAGTCATGGACAGGGTGAAAAACTGTTTTTT
>TRBV2|TRBD1|NA|TRBJ2-7
CATRDRGYEQYF
TGTGCCACTCGGGACAGGGGCTACGAGCAGTACTTC
>TRBV5-1|NA|NA|TRBJ2-2
CASLGVATGELFF
TGCGCCAGCCTCGGGGTAGCGACCGGGGAGCTGTTTTTT
>TRBV7-9|NA|NA|TRBJ2-7
CASSLGLRNYEQYF
TGTGCCAGCAGCTTAGGGCTCCGAAACTACGAGCAGTACTTC
>TRBV27|NA|once|TRBJ2-3
CASSLSRDTQYF
TGTGCCAGCAGTTTATCTCGAGATACGCAGTATTTT